Below are 9 T cell receptor beta chains sequenced from a single sample in a study of blood T cell repertoires in COVID-19. Assay used: immunoSEQ multiplex PCR; TCRdb lists only in-frame clones, some missing. The sample holds around 60,000 clones, approximately 92% seen once. The material sequenced was peripheral blood. These receptors all come from a woman older than 75 with active COVID-19.

This clone is judged large. The chain employs TRBV18 and TRBJ1-3; D is ambiguous. V was shortened by 3 bases and J by 2 bases, with 11 bases between the two germline ends. Per germline, CDR1 KGHSH and CDR2 LQKENI. The length of the CDR3 is 15 residues. The CDR3 sequence is CASSPWPDTGNTIYF. The CDR3 DNA reads as TGTGCCAGCTCACCTTGGCCCGACACTGGAAACACCATATATTTT.

CDR3 nucleotides: TGCGCCAGCAGCCCCCGGGGACAGGGAACTATCTACGAGCAGTACGTC. Its translation: CASSPRGQGTIYEQYV. The V and J genes are TRBV5-1 and TRBJ2-7; 9 nucleotides match TRBD1. The V and J ends lost 4 bases and 3 bases, in that order; junction bases with no gene match: 11. The CDR3 sequence is 16 residues long. In germline, CDR1 is SGHRS, CDR2 YFSETQ.

The chain employs TRBV29-1 and TRBJ2-3; 8 nucleotides line up with TRBD2. Germline CDR1 and CDR2: SQVTM and ANQGSEA. J was trimmed by 2 bases and V by 6 bases; bases with no gene match: 10. This CDR3 has 15 amino acids. The CDR3 here is CSVGPGGGSTDTQYF. DNA for the CDR3: TGCAGCGTCGGCCCGGGGGGGGGTTCCACAGATACGCAGTATTTT.

The chain links TRBV5-1 to TRBJ2-7; TRBD1 agrees at 9 bases. Per germline, CDR1 SGHRS and CDR2 YFSETQ. V lost 4 bases and J lost 4; bases outside the gene matches: 12. The CDR3 is 16 residues long. CDR3 in DNA: TGCGCCAGCAGCCCACAACAGGGGGCCGAGAGATACGAGCAGTACGTC. Amino acids: CASSPQQGAERYEQYV.

The chain carries TRBV4-1 and TRBJ2-1; 8 positions match TRBD1. Germline V gene data show CDR1 as MGHRA and CDR2 as YSYEKL. Trimming at V came to 5 bases and at J to 7 bases, leaving 13 bases not matched to a gene. The CDR3 covers 16 residues. CDR3 coding DNA: TGCGCCAGCAGCGCCCCCGGGACAGGCACGAAAAATGAGCAGTTCTTC. Encoded protein: CASSAPGTGTKNEQFF.

The sample holds one count of this clone. This chain links TRBV6-5 with TRBJ2-5, with D perhaps TRBD2 (6 bases). Germline V gives CDR1 MNHEY, CDR2 SVGAGI. With 0 bases removed from V and 5 bases from J, the gap between germline ends came to 13 bases. The CDR3 spans 15 residues. This CDR3 reads CASSYSITGDETQYF. For the CDR3, the DNA is TGTGCCAGCAGTTACTCGATAACGGGAGACGAGACCCAGTACTTC.

This rearrangement joins TRBV27 to TRBJ2-3, with D tentatively TRBD2 (5 bases). Trimming took 6 bases from V and 4 from J, leaving 11 bases between them. Germline CDR1 and CDR2: MNHEY and SMNVEV (reference sequence). There are 13 residues in the CDR3. The CDR3 nucleotides are TGTGCCAGCAGCCGGGAAGGTCCAGATACGCAGTATTTT. Protein product: CASSREGPDTQYF.

This chain links TRBV28 with TRBJ1-2; TRBD1 is a possible D gene (6 bases). Germline V gives CDR1 MDHEN, CDR2 SYDVKM. Trimming took off 5 bases at V and 3 bases at J, with 7 bases between the two ends. CDR3 size: 12 residues. The CDR3 bases are TGTGCCAGCAGTCGACAGGACTATGGCTACACCTTC. This encodes CASSRQDYGYTF.

V and J are TRBV19 and TRBJ2-7, with D possibly TRBD1 on 6 matching bases. Germline CDR1 is LNHDA and CDR2 is SQIVND (reference sequence). The CDR3 length is 14 residues. V was trimmed by 5 bases and J by 5 bases, leaving 16 bases between them. The CDR3 bases are TGTGCCAGTAGTGCCCAGGACAGACCCCACGAGCAGTACTTC. Translated, it gives CASSAQDRPHEQYF.